The sequence of this TCR beta chain was determined in a study of human T cells and chemical hapten exposure. J lost 5 bases, V lost 7 bases, and 13 bases had no gene match. This CDR3 comprises 15 residues. Germline lookup yields CDR1 MNHEY and CDR2 SVGAGI. MiXCR was run by TCRdb on the RACE reads, yielding one entry per CDR3 protein. The sample records under 40,000 distinct CDR3 sequences, more than 6% being singletons. The sample's time point: patch test 1, 2 weeks after DPC sensitization. Treatment in this sample: therapeutic diphenylcyclopropenone sensitization with weekly scalp DPC. Researchers extracted total RNA from unfractionated whole blood.

The chain is built from TRBV6-5 and TRBJ2-5, with 7 bases identical to TRBD2. Sequencing was performed on whole blood, taken in connection with sensitization to the hapten diphenylcyclopropenone (DPC). This receptor was obtained from a woman aged 25-40 years with alopecia areata. Some clones in this sample may be carry-over from other donors' samples. The CDR3 bases are TGTGCCAGCACTCCTCTGGGGGGAGGGCTGGAGACCCAGTACTTC. Translated: CASTPLGGGLETQYF.